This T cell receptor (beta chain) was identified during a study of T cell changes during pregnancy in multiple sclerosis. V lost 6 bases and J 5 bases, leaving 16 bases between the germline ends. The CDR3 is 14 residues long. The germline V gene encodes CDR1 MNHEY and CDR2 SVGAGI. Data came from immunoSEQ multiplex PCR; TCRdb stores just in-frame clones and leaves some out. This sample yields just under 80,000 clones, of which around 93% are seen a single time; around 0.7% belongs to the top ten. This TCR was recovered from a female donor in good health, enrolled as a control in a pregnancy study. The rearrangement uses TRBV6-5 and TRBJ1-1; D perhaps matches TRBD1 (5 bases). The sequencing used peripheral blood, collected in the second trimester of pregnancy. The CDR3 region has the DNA TGTGCCAGCAGCCCCGCGGGGGAAGGGACTGAAGCTTTCTTT. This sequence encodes CASSPAGEGTEAFF.